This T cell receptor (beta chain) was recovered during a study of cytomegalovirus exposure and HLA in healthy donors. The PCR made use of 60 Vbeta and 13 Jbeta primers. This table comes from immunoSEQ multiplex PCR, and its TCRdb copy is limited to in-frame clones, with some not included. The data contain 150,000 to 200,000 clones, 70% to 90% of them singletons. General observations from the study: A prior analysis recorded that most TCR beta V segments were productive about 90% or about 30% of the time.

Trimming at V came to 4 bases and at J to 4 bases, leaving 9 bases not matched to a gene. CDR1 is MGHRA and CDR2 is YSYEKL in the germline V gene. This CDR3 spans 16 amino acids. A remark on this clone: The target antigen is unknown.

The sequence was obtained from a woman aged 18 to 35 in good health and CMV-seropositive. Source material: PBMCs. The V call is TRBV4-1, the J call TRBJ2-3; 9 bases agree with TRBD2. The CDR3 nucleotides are TGCGCCAGCAGCCCCATAGCGGGGGCCCGCGCAGATACGCAGTATTTT. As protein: CASSPIAGARADTQYF.